This T cell receptor beta chain stems from a study of blood T cell repertoires in COVID-19. CDR1 and CDR2 from the germline V gene are SGDLS and YYNGEE. The junction had 15 bases not matched to a gene; V was cut back by 3 bases and J by 4 bases. CDR3 size: 18 residues. This table comes from immunoSEQ multiplex PCR, and its TCRdb copy is limited to in-frame clones, with some not included. The top ten hold over 1% of the sample, which has 330,000 or so clones, roughly 90% seen once. This clonotype was obtained from a woman younger than 45 who had been exposed to COVID-19. The specimen sequenced was PBMCs or T cells enriched from blood (not recorded which). J is TRBJ2-3 and V is TRBV9; 9 bases align to TRBD2. The CDR3, as DNA: TGTGCCAGCAGCGGCCTCGGCCTTAGCGGGAGCCCCCCAGATACGCAGTATTTT. It yields the protein CASSGLGLSGSPPDTQYF.